Listed here are 2 T cell receptor beta chains from one sample, sequenced in a study of blood T cell repertoires in COVID-19. Some clones are missing from TCRdb's copy, which holds only in-frame ones; the method was immunoSEQ multiplex PCR. The sample has tens of thousands of clones; 80% to 85% are singletons. The specimen sequenced was peripheral blood. The receptors originated from a human donor in a cohort sampled during active or convalescent COVID-19.

Here the CDR3 reads CASSRDRNTEAFF. The CDR3 DNA follows: TGTGCCAGCAGTCGGGACAGGAACACTGAAGCTTTCTTT. The rearrangement joins TRBV25-1 to TRBJ1-1, with 7 bases that match TRBD1. V gave up 5 bases and J gave up 1 base; unmatched junction bases: 1. CDR1 is MGHDK, CDR2 SYGVNS, per germline. This CDR3 region has 13 residues.

The chain carries TRBV7-9 and TRBJ2-2, with TRBD1 as a possible D gene (6 bases). The V end lost 6 bases, the J end lost 5 bases, and 10 bases lay between the germline ends. Germline V gene data show CDR1 as SEHNR and CDR2 as FQNEAQ (reference sequence). The CDR3 contains 13 residues. CDR3 coding DNA: TGTGCCAGCAGGTTCACAGGGACCGGGGAGCTGTTTTTT. Translating gives CASRFTGTGELFF.